Listed below are T cell receptor beta chains from one sample, sequenced in a study of CD8+ T cells in alopecia areata. Method: immunoSEQ multiplex PCR; TCRdb's copy keeps in-frame clones and lacks some. The profile shows more than 90,000 clones, under 40% of them singletons. Sequences were obtained from CD4+ T cells sorted from blood. These TCRs come from a human donor with alopecia areata. Each CDR3 is given with its conserved first and last residue. D genes are given only for firm matches. The size of a clone is reported for some rows only, either as once, few or many, or as a class for expanded clones.

TRBJ1-2 TRBV28 . few CASSYTGHSPDGYTF TGTGCCAGCAGTTACACAGGTCATTCTCCGGATGGCTACACCTTC
TRBJ2-5 TRBV29-1 . few CSVGEETQYF TGCAGCGTTGGCGAAGAGACCCAGTACTTC
TRBJ1-5 TRBV2 . . CASKGLAAQPQHF TGTGCCAGCAAGGGCCTGGCAGCCCAGCCCCAGCATTTT
TRBJ1-3 TRBV30 . . CAWTRGRERGDTIYF TGTGCCTGGACTCGGGGGAGGGAACGTGGGGACACCATATATTTT
TRBJ2-6 TRBV9 . . CASSQQGTGANVLTF TGTGCCAGCAGCCAGCAAGGGACCGGGGCCAACGTCCTGACTTTC
TRBJ2-3 TRBV5-1 . . CASSEAATQYF TGCGCCAGCAGCGAAGCTGCCACGCAGTATTTT
TRBJ2-7 TRBV19 TRBD1 few CASSNLGQGAEEQYF TGTGCCAGTAGTAATCTGGGACAGGGAGCTGAAGAGCAGTACTTC
TRBJ1-2 TRBV4-3 TRBD1 . CASSQGNRGLTYGYTF TGCGCCAGCAGCCAAGGAAACAGGGGACTGACCTATGGCTACACCTTC
TRBJ2-7 TRBV29-1 . . CSVEGPSSYEQYF TGCAGCGTTGAAGGGCCCAGCTCCTACGAGCAGTACTTC
TRBJ2-1 TRBV30 TRBD2 few CAWSVGRVAGVNNEQFF TGTGCCTGGAGTGTAGGGAGGGTGGCGGGAGTCAACAATGAGCAGTTCTTC
TRBJ1-1 TRBV7-9 . . CASSLQGGDTEAFF TGTGCCAGCAGCCTACAGGGAGGTGACACTGAAGCTTTCTTT
TRBJ2-7 TRBV5-4 . few CASSLVPNSYEQYF TGTGCCAGCAGCTTGGTCCCAAACTCCTACGAGCAGTACTTC
TRBJ2-3 TRBV14 . . CASSQAFSGYADTQYF TGTGCCAGCAGCCAAGCCTTCAGCGGGTACGCAGATACGCAGTATTTT
TRBJ2-7 TRBV30 TRBD2 . CGMASGSYEQYF TGTGGAATGGCTAGCGGGAGCTACGAGCAGTACTTC
TRBJ1-1 TRBV29-1 . . CSVEKGVQGQAFF TGCAGCGTTGAAAAAGGGGTACAGGGACAAGCTTTCTTT
TRBJ2-1 TRBV27 TRBD2 . CASSLLAGVGRNEQFF TGTGCCAGCAGTCTTCTAGCGGGAGTTGGTCGGAATGAGCAGTTCTTC
TRBJ2-7 TRBV29-1 . . CSVAGLFSYEQYF TGCAGCGTTGCAGGTCTGTTTTCCTACGAGCAGTACTTC
TRBJ2-7 TRBV28 . few CASSLTRGPIREQYF TGTGCCAGCAGCCTAACAAGGGGACCTATTCGCGAGCAGTACTTC
TRBJ1-5 TRBV6-5 TRBD1 few CASSLTGLQPQHF TGTGCCAGCAGTTTGACAGGGTTGCAGCCCCAGCATTTT
TRBJ2-3 TRBV4-3 TRBD2 . CASSHGSGGPSASTDTQYF TGCGCCAGCAGCCATGGTAGCGGGGGGCCTAGTGCTAGCACAGATACGCAGTATTTT
TRBJ2-7 TRBV4-3 . . CASSQDPNMVQYF TGCGCCAGCAGCCAAGATCCCAACATGGTGCAGTACTTC
TRBJ2-1 TRBV30 . . CAWNGPGASNEQFF TGTGCCTGGAACGGGCCGGGAGCCAGCAATGAGCAGTTCTTC